This T cell receptor (beta chain) was captured by sequencing in a study of shared clonotypes between healthy human individuals. As for the study in general: Three plates each covered CD4 naive and memory; CD8 naive two, CD8 memory one.

Each subset's genomic DNA was shared equally among a number of immunoSEQ plates. Each PCR replicate from the sorted subsets contained around 0.2 ug DNA, which is tens of thousands of T cell genomes. The table came from immunoSEQ multiplex PCR; TCRdb's copy has only in-frame clones and leaves some out. The table lists over a million clones, approximately 80% of them singletons. The V and J ends lost 6 bases and 6 bases respectively, with 17 bases between them. This CDR3 contains 14 residues. Germline V lookup: CDR1 LNHDA, CDR2 SQIVND (reference sequence). The V and J genes are TRBV19 and TRBJ1-2; weak D call: TRBD1 (6 bases). The receptor was derived from a man younger than 30 in good health. Some clones in this sample may be carry-over from other donors' samples. Sequenced sample: memory CD4+ T cells from PBMCs. Subset meaning: CD45RA-negative fraction. The CDR3 protein is CASRGGPGLHGYTF. As DNA, the CDR3 is TGTGCCAGTAGGGGGGGGCCAGGGTTGCATGGCTACACCTTC.